This T cell receptor (beta chain) was sequenced for a study of cytomegalovirus exposure and HLA in healthy donors. Findings and limits, study-wide: The listing of roughly 160 TCR beta chains classed them as cytomegalovirus-associated. The study had only CMV serostatus as immune exposure information. TCR association rates varied by HLA locus in a later analysis, with DRB1 highest and HLA-C lowest.

The ends were cut back, 4 bases at V and 1 base at J, with 10 bases in the middle. CDR3 length: 14 amino acids. The V gene's germline CDR1 is SEHNR and CDR2 FQNEAQ (reference sequence). This clone appeared a few times. Its antigen remains unknown. Amplification used 60 Vbeta primers and 13 Jbeta primers. Sequenced by immunoSEQ multiplex PCR; TCRdb stores in-frame clones only, minus some. The profile shows 150,000 to 180,000 clones, over 75% of them singletons. The clonotype originates from a woman aged 40-49 years in good health and CMV-seropositive. The sequenced material came from PBMCs. The chain has TRBV7-9 and TRBJ1-1; D remains ambiguous. CDR3 coding DNA: TGTGCCAGCAGCTCCTTACAGCCGAACACTGAAGCTTTCTTT. Amino acid sequence: CASSSLQPNTEAFF.